The clone carrying this T cell receptor (beta chain) was counted between two and nine times. Its antigen is not known. The source of the sample is a study of beta chain features in type 1 diabetes. Regarding the study as a whole: Shortening of TCRB CDR3s, moderate but significant, appeared in all four CD4+ subsets of Type 1 diabetes patients.

Per the germline V gene, CDR1 is SGHTA and CDR2 is FQGNSA. Trimming took off 5 bases at V and 7 bases at J, with 21 bases between the two ends. The CDR3 consists of 16 residues. Based on CD45RO/CCR7/CD25/CD127/CD95/CD27, CD4+ regulatory, stem cell-like memory, naive and central memory cells were sorted. Each sorted population was over 95% pure. Expressed TCRB transcripts were sequenced after all isolated RNA was converted to cDNA. The repertoire was sequenced with immunoSEQ multiplex PCR; TCRdb's copy has only in-frame clones and lacks some. The sample yields just over 600,000 clones, roughly a sixth seen once.

The sample comprised naive CD4+ T cells from blood. The TCR originated in a man aged 18-30 years in good health. The rearrangement joins TRBV7-2 to TRBJ2-1, with D possibly TRBD1 on 6 matching bases. The CDR3 region has the DNA TGTGCCAGCAGCACAAATACGGGGCGCAGGGGTAATGAGCAGTTCTTC. Its protein product is CASSTNTGRRGNEQFF.